This T cell receptor beta chain was captured in a study of blood T cell repertoires in COVID-19 (TCRdb year 2020). For the wider study: Samples covering the acute and convalescent phases of COVID-19 were provided by collaborators in the United States, Italy and Spain. Where available, HLA class I and class II types were obtained from metadata supplied by the sample provider rather than from assay-based typing. The repertoires were made available in a free public database intended to serve as a resource for research on the immune response to SARS-CoV-2. The material from the prospective study consisted of cDNA or gDNA derived from T cells, B-cell-depleted T cells, or PBMCs. A de-identified subject ID, COVID-19 status, age in years and sex were almost always included in the sample metadata. Deeply sampled blood TCRbeta repertoires from subjects exposed to, actively infected with, or recovered from COVID-19 were included in the dataset. The samples were drawn from the first 160 participants of the ongoing ImmuneRACE study and from 1,200 or so subjects provided by 6 global collaborators. Broad study findings and their caveats: The quantity of clinical and demographic metadata differed by source and by participant and was supplied without curation.

As regards this clone: Its cognate antigen has yet to be identified. Within one base of it there is no much larger clone, and no base qualities were kept.

The immunoSEQ Assay, a bias-controlled multiplex PCR, was used to amplify TCRbeta CDR3 regions from genomic DNA. Turning to the authors' computational methods: The number of nucleated cells in each sample was estimated by amplification of reference gene primers within the assay. To quantify the absolute abundance of each unique TCRbeta CDR3 rearrangement, sequence reads were collapsed and filtered. For each sample, productive Simpson clonality was calculated as the square root of Simpson's diversity index over productive rearrangements. TCRdb limited this immuneACCESS table to in-frame rearrangements with V and J called. A share of clones is missing; checked studies link under half to unresolved V genes, and the rest is unexplained. The V and J calls and the clone size are those of that table, but D and trimming were determined from the DNA. This sample has fewer than 300,000 clones in its table, and roughly nine tenths of those were observed once. Roughly 2.3% of the sample comes from the top ten.

In Seattle, one collaborating source enrolled patients while the infection was active and tracked those patients longitudinally over the course of disease. Whole blood was collected in K2EDTA tubes by collaborating institutions according to the institutions' own protocols. For TCRbeta analysis, collaborator samples were shipped as frozen whole blood, as isolated PBMCs, or as DNA extracted from either sample type. Inclusive of the bounding cysteine and phenylalanine, the CDR3 is 13 residues long. The DNA shown is the 39-base CDR3, in frame from base 1. The germline V gene (reference sequence) supplies CDR1 LNHDA and CDR2 SQIVND. The V end loses 4 bases and the J end loses 4 bases, and a stretch of 11 bases separates them.

Sequencing was carried out using peripheral blood. The receptor was isolated from a woman in her twenties or thirties with COVID-19, enrolled during active disease. The chain uses TRBV19 and TRBJ2-7, with a weak D call of TRBD1 (6 bases match). The bases are TGTGCCAGTAGTAGGGACACAAATTACGAGCAGTACTTC. Its protein product is CASSRDTNYEQYF.